This entry lists 31 T cell receptor beta chains sequenced from one sample in a study of blood T cell repertoires in COVID-19. Profiling relied on immunoSEQ multiplex PCR, and the TCRdb table lists in-frame clones only, not all of them. This table has about 55,000 clones, about 93% appearing once. Sequencing was carried out using peripheral blood. The receptor source for this set is a human donor with active COVID-19. The donor label of this sample is uncertain.

This chain connects TRBV7-2 to TRBJ1-4; D perhaps matches TRBD1 (5 bases). This CDR3 contains 15 residues. The germline V gene has CDR1 SGHTA and CDR2 FQGNSA. V dropped 1 base and J dropped 4 bases, with 10 bases sitting between them. CDR3 residues: CASSLGAGGNEKLFF. The DNA of the CDR3 is TGTGCCAGCAGCTTAGGCGCGGGGGGTAATGAAAAACTGTTTTTT.

The chain recombines TRBV9 with TRBJ2-5; TRBD2 agrees at 11 bases. V was pared by 5 bases and J by 2 bases, with 5 bases of the junction left unmatched. The CDR3 has 15 residues. Per the germline V gene, CDR1 is SGDLS and CDR2 is YYNGEE. The CDR3 DNA sequence: TGTGCCAGCAGGCCGGGACTAGCGGAACAAGAGACCCAGTACTTC. Translation gives CASRPGLAEQETQYF.

The J gene is TRBJ2-3, the V gene TRBV2; the D is unclear. Germline CDR1 reads SNHLY; CDR2 reads FYNNEI. V lost 7 bases to trimming and J lost 5 bases, with 7 bases between them. This CDR3 is built from 11 residues. CDR3 sequence (DNA): TGTGCCAGCACCACTAAAGATACGCAGTATTTT. Translation gives CASTTKDTQYF. Full variable domain (rest looked up from reference TRBV2 and TRBJ2-3): EPEVTQTPSHQVTQMGQEVILRCVPISNHLYFYWYRQILGQKVEFLVSFYNNEISEKSEIFDDQFSVERPDGSNFTLKIRSTKLEDSAMYFCASTTKDTQYFGPGTRLTVL.

The V gene is TRBV4-2, the J gene TRBJ1-1; D not resolved. Germline loops: CDR1 LGHNA, CDR2 YNFKEQ. V lost 0 bases and J 0 bases, leaving 8 bases between the germline ends. The CDR3 consists of 15 residues. CDR3 loop: CASSQEAQMNTEAFF. In nucleotides, the CDR3 is TGTGCCAGCAGCCAAGAGGCACAGATGAACACTGAAGCTTTCTTT.

This clone was seen more than once but under ten times. The rearrangement links TRBV10-3 to TRBJ1-1; D is perhaps TRBD1 (5 bases). The V and J ends lost 10 bases and 2 bases respectively, with 17 bases between them. In germline, CDR1 is ENHRY, CDR2 SYGVKD. The CDR3 is 14 amino acids. CDR3 residues: CASTQPQGNTEAFF. The CDR3 DNA is TGTGCCAGTACACAACCGCAGGGAAACACTGAAGCTTTCTTT.

The table lists this clone with a few counts. The chain couples TRBV7-2 to TRBJ1-2; 7 positions match TRBD1. The V gene's germline CDR1 is SGHTA and CDR2 FQGNSA. Trimming took 5 bases from V and 3 from J; bases not matched to a gene: 9. CDR3 size: 15 residues. The CDR3: CASSPSGTVDYGYTF. In DNA form, the CDR3 reads TGTGCCAGCAGCCCCTCCGGGACAGTCGACTATGGCTACACCTTC.

This rearrangement joins TRBV27 to TRBJ2-7; tentatively, D is TRBD1 (7 bases). CDR3 size: 14 residues. Germline CDR1 and CDR2: MNHEY and SMNVEV (reference sequence). V gave up 0 bases and J gave up 6 bases, with 12 bases separating them. The DNA of the CDR3 is TGTGCCAGCAGTTTATCGGAGGGGGCGCCCGAGCAGTACGTC. Its protein product is CASSLSEGAPEQYV.

This rearrangement joins TRBV19 to TRBJ1-1, with 7 positions matching TRBD1. This CDR3 is built from 15 residues. V lost 7 bases, J lost 2 bases, and 10 bases stayed unmatched. Germline V gene data show CDR1 as LNHDA and CDR2 as SQIVND (reference sequence). Written as DNA, the CDR3 is TGTGCCAGTACTTTGACAGGGAGGAGAAACACTGAAGCTTTCTTT. It yields the protein CASTLTGRRNTEAFF.

The V gene is TRBV4-1, the J gene TRBJ2-3, with 11 bases that match TRBD2. The CDR3 spans 16 residues. CDR1 MGHRA and CDR2 YSYEKL come from the germline V gene. Germline trimming cut 4 bases from V and 1 base from J; bases unmatched to any gene: 4. The CDR3: CASSPPGLAGTDTQYF. In nucleotides, the CDR3 is TGCGCCAGCAGCCCCCCGGGACTAGCGGGCACAGATACGCAGTATTTT.

The chain couples TRBV6-1 to TRBJ1-2; 8 bases match TRBD1. From germline, CDR1 is MNHNS and CDR2 SASEGT. This CDR3 has 15 amino acids. Trimming cost V 3 bases and J 4 bases; bases outside gene matches: 7. As DNA, the CDR3 is TGTGCCAGCAGTGAGGCACCTACAGGGGGCTATGGCTACACCTTC. Its protein is CASSEAPTGGYGYTF.

The rearrangement joins TRBV3-1 (or the pseudogene TRBV3-2) to TRBJ1-5; 7 positions agree with TRBD1. CDR3 length: 16 residues. Germline CDR1 is LGHDT and CDR2 is YNNKEL (reference sequence). V gave up 0 bases and J gave up 3 bases; unmatched junction bases: 5. CDR3 sequence: CASSQDTGVTNQPQHF. CDR3 bases: TGTGCCAGCAGCCAAGATACAGGGGTGACCAATCAGCCCCAGCATTTT.

The genes are TRBV27 and TRBJ2-7; perhaps TRBD2 as D (6 bases). Trimming removed 1 base from V and 4 bases from J, with 8 bases in between. This CDR3 contains 13 residues. Germline V CDR1 and CDR2: MNHEY, SMNVEV (reference sequence). CDR3 in amino acids: CASSLFGGYEQYF. In DNA form, the CDR3 reads TGTGCCAGCAGTTTATTCGGGGGTTACGAGCAGTACTTC.

The rearrangement links TRBV28 to TRBJ1-2, with no clear D. The CDR3 sequence is 14 residues long. Germline V CDR1 and CDR2: MDHEN, SYDVKM. Trimming removed 5 bases at V and 4 bases at J, with 14 bases between. CDR3 sequence (DNA): TGTGCCAGCAGTCCCGCGGGGAGACTCTATGGCTACACCTTC. The encoded protein is CASSPAGRLYGYTF.

The chain combines TRBV9 with TRBJ2-2, with TRBD1 matching 7 bases. The V gene's germline CDR1 is SGDLS and CDR2 YYNGEE. The CDR3 contains 13 residues. After removal of 7 bases from V and 7 bases from J, the junction contained 7 bases not matched to a gene. The chain's CDR3 is CASETGFGGELFF. CDR3 nucleotide sequence: TGTGCCAGCGAGACAGGGTTTGGCGGGGAGCTGTTTTTT.

The chain recombines TRBV30 with TRBJ2-6; TRBD2 matches 7 bases. Trimming took 3 bases from V and 0 from J; bases not matched to a gene: 8. There are 17 residues in the CDR3. Germline V lookup: CDR1 GTSNPN, CDR2 SVGIG (reference sequence). CDR3 sequence reads: CAWSRLAGSSGANVLTF. CDR3 DNA: TGTGCCTGGAGCCGACTAGCTGGGAGCTCTGGGGCCAACGTCCTGACTTTC.

This chain uses TRBV19 with TRBJ1-5, with D unclear. V gave up 7 bases and J gave up 0 bases, with 10 bases separating them. The germline gives CDR1 LNHDA, CDR2 SQIVND (reference sequence). This CDR3 comprises 14 residues. The CDR3 bases are TGTGCCAGTATGCGGCAGTATAGCAATCAGCCCCAGCATTTT. This translates into CASMRQYSNQPQHF.

The CDR3 is CASSARAGTGELFF. As DNA, the CDR3 is TGTGCCAGCTCGGCCAGGGCAGGCACCGGGGAGCTGTTTTTT. This chain connects TRBV6-5 to TRBJ2-2; tentative D call: TRBD1 (5 bases). Trimming removed 8 bases at V and 4 bases at J, with 14 bases between. The CDR3 covers 14 residues. Germline values: CDR1 MNHEY, CDR2 SVGAGI.

A remark on this clone: A junction end diverges from the germline sequence, so it may reflect a read error. The gene calls are TRBV7-9 and TRBJ1-2; D unresolved. CDR3 length: 10 amino acids. CDR1 and CDR2 (germline): SEHNR, FQNEAQ (reference sequence). CDR3 bases: TGTGCCAGCAGCTTTCTGGTCGGAGCCTTC. This sequence encodes CASSFLVGAF.

This chain joins TRBV7-9 and TRBJ2-3, with 7 positions matching TRBD2. The germline gives CDR1 SEHNR, CDR2 FQNEAQ (reference sequence). The J segment lost 8 bases and the V segment lost 5 bases, leaving 13 bases of the junction unmatched. The CDR3 is 15 amino acids. The CDR3 here is CASSLGTIHIGTQYF. The CDR3 DNA is TGTGCCAGCAGCCTTGGGACTATCCATATAGGTACGCAGTATTTT.

J is TRBJ1-4 and V is TRBV9, with 9 bases aligning to TRBD1. The germline V gene encodes CDR1 SGDLS and CDR2 YYNGEE. With V trimmed by 6 bases and J by 8 bases, 8 bases remained unmatched. The CDR3 contains 14 residues. The CDR3 spells CASTVGQGGEKLFF. In DNA, the CDR3 is TGTGCCAGCACCGTGGGACAGGGAGGCGAAAAACTGTTTTTT.

The chain uses TRBV4-1 and TRBJ2-5; no firm D call. The CDR3 has 14 amino acids. Germline CDR1 reads MGHRA; CDR2 reads YSYEKL. Deletions cut 3 bases from V and 2 bases from J, with 10 bases between. This CDR3 reads CASSQARRQETQYF. The DNA of the CDR3 is TGCGCCAGCAGCCAGGCTCGTCGTCAAGAGACCCAGTACTTC.

This chain joins TRBV15 and TRBJ2-1; 7 positions agree with TRBD2. CDR3 length equals 17 residues. Germline V CDR1 and CDR2: LNHNV, YYDKDF (reference sequence). The J segment lost 5 bases and the V segment lost 0 bases, leaving 10 bases of the junction unmatched. CDR3 nucleotides: TGTGCCACCAGCAGAGATCGCGGGGGACCCGTCCACAATGAGCAGTTCTTC. This codes for CATSRDRGGPVHNEQFF.

The chain carries TRBV3-1 (or the pseudogene TRBV3-2) and TRBJ2-7; 9 bases map to TRBD2. J lost 3 bases, V lost 0 bases, and 3 bases had no gene match. Germline V gene lookup returns CDR1 LGHDT and CDR2 YNNKEL (reference sequence). CDR3 size: 15 residues. CDR3 bases: TGTGCCAGCAGCCAAGATGCGGGAGGGGTCTACGAGCAGTACTTC. This translates into CASSQDAGGVYEQYF.

V usage is TRBV7-9 and J usage is TRBJ2-4; possibly TRBD1 for D (6 bases). Trimming removed 4 bases from V and 5 bases from J, with 18 bases in between. Germline CDR1 SEHNR, CDR2 FQNEAQ (reference sequence). This CDR3 comprises 16 residues. CDR3 region: CASSSFDGGLENIQYF. The CDR3 nucleotides are TGTGCCAGCAGCTCCTTTGATGGGGGCCTTGAAAACATTCAGTACTTC.

The chain has TRBV28 and TRBJ2-7; tentatively, D is TRBD2 (6 bases). V lost 6 bases and J lost 0, with 9 bases in between. This CDR3 is built from 13 residues. CDR1 MDHEN and CDR2 SYDVKM come from the germline V gene. CDR3 sequence: CASRRDFSYEQYF. The CDR3, as DNA: TGTGCCAGCAGGCGGGACTTCTCCTACGAGCAGTACTTC.

The chain employs TRBV5-8 and TRBJ2-2; D remains unclear. The CDR3 totals 14 residues. V dropped 4 bases and J dropped 0 bases, with 7 bases sitting between them. Germline-derived CDR1 and CDR2 are SGHTS and YDEGEE. The CDR3 DNA is TGTGCCAGCAGCGGAGTTTCGAACACCGGGGAGCTGTTTTTT. It translates to CASSGVSNTGELFF.

This sequence joins TRBV3-1 (or the pseudogene TRBV3-2) and TRBJ2-7; 9 bases are shared with TRBD2. The germline V gene encodes CDR1 LGHDT and CDR2 YNNKEL (reference sequence). J was trimmed by 4 bases and V by 5 bases; bases with no gene match: 6. The length of the CDR3 is 14 residues. The CDR3 region is CASSSPGLAYEQYF. As DNA, the CDR3 is TGTGCCAGCAGCTCACCGGGACTAGCATACGAGCAGTACTTC.

V gene TRBV5-6 combines with J gene TRBJ2-7; D is uncertain. This CDR3 has 13 residues. Germline lookup yields CDR1 SGHDT and CDR2 YYEEEE. Trimming removed 0 bases from V and 7 bases from J, with 11 bases in between. The CDR3 sequence is CASSLGLPSEQYF. Written as DNA, the CDR3 is TGTGCCAGCAGCTTGGGGCTACCTAGTGAGCAGTACTTC.

Only a few counts were recorded for this clone. The chain employs TRBV9 and TRBJ2-7; weak D call: TRBD2 (6 bases). Germline V gene data show CDR1 as SGDLS and CDR2 as YYNGEE. The germline V and J ends were trimmed by 3 bases and 3 bases, with 16 bases remaining between them. This CDR3 region has 15 residues. The CDR3, as DNA: TGTGCCAGCAGCGCACAGGTTGGAGGGGTCTACGAGCAGTACTTC. Its translation is CASSAQVGGVYEQYF.

The gene calls are TRBV6-5 and TRBJ1-2; 8 bases are shared with TRBD1. This CDR3 region has 11 residues. The J segment lost 8 bases and the V segment lost 6 bases, leaving 2 bases of the junction unmatched. Germline assignment: CDR1 MNHEY and CDR2 SVGAGI. The CDR3 protein is CASRTGVGYTF. The CDR3 DNA sequence: TGTGCCAGCAGGACAGGGGTCGGCTACACCTTC.

This chain links TRBV2 with TRBJ2-7; a possible D gene is TRBD2 (5 bases). CDR3 size: 12 residues. Germline V gene lookup returns CDR1 SNHLY and CDR2 FYNNEI. V gave up 4 bases and J gave up 5 bases, with 9 bases separating them. The CDR3 loop is CASSGTSDEQYV. The CDR3 DNA reads as TGTGCCAGCAGTGGAACTAGTGACGAGCAGTACGTC.